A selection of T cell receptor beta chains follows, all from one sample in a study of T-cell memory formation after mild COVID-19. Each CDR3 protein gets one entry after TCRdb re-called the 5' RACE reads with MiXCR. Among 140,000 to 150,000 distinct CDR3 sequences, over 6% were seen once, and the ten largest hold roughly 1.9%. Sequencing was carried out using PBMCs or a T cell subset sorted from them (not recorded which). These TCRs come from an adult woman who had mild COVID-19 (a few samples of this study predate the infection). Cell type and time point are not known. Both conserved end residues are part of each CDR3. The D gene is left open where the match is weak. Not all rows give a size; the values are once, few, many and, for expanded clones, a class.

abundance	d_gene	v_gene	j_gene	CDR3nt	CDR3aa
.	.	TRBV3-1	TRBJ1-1	TGTGCCAGCAGCCAACTGCCCACTGAAGCTTTCTTT	CASSQLPTEAFF
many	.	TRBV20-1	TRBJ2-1	TGCAGTGCTAGGGACAATGAGCAGTTCTTC	CSARDNEQFF
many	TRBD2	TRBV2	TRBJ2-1	TGTGCCAGCGATCTGGGACTAGCGGGAGTCGGCGCCTACAATGAGCAGTTCTTC	CASDLGLAGVGAYNEQFF
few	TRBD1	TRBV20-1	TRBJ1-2	TGCAGTGCTAGTGGGGACAGGGGGCAGAACTATGGCTACACCTTC	CSASGDRGQNYGYTF
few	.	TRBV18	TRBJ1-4	TGTGCCAGCTCATCCCTTTTAGCCTCTTCTTATGAAAAACTGTTTTTT	CASSSLLASSYEKLFF
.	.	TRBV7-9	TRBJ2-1	TGTGCCAGCAGCCCGGGACTGGCTAGGAATGAGCAGTTCTTC	CASSPGLARNEQFF
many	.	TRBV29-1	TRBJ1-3	TGCAGCGTTACATTTTTCTCTGGAAACACCATATATTTT	CSVTFFSGNTIYF
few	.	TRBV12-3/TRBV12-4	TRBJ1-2	TGTGCCAGCAAACAGGGTTCGAACTATGGCTACACCTTC	CASKQGSNYGYTF
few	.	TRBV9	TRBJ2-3	TGTGCCAGCAGCGCGTTCCCTGGGGATATCACGCAGTATTTT	CASSAFPGDITQYF
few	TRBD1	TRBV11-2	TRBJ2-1	TGTGCCAGCACCTCTATCGGGACAGGTGCTTCCTACAATGAGCAGTTCTTC	CASTSIGTGASYNEQFF
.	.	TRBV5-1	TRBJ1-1	TGCGCCAGCAGCTTGACAGGGTCGGGGAACACTGAAGCTTTCTTT	CASSLTGSGNTEAFF
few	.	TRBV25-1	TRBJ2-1	TGTGCCAGCAGTGAATATGGAAACAGGGGGAGGGACAATGAGCAGTTCTTC	CASSEYGNRGRDNEQFF
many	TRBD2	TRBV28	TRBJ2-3	TGTGCCAGCAGTACCCAACTAGCGGAAGGCACAGATACGCAGTATTTT	CASSTQLAEGTDTQYF
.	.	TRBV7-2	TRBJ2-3	TGTGCCAGCAGCTTAGTTGTGACGAAGGCAGATACGCAGTATTTT	CASSLVVTKADTQYF
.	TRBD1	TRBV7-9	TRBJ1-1	TGTGCCAGCAGCTTAAGGTCCCGGACAGGAATAAACACTGAAGCTTTCTTT	CASSLRSRTGINTEAFF
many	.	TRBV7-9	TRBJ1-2	TGTGCCAGCAGCCACTCGACGCTTGAACAGGGCTACACCTTC	CASSHSTLEQGYTF
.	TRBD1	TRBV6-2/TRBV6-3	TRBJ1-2	TGTGCCAGCAGTACCTTAGTACAAGACAGGGGGGCATCGGCAAACCATGGCTACACCTTC	CASSTLVQDRGASANHGYTF
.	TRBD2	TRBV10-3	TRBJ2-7	TGTGCCATCAGTTCTAGCGGAACCCGGAGCTCCTACGAGCAGTACTTC	CAISSSGTRSSYEQYF
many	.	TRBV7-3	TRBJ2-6	TGTGCCAGCACCCGGGAATCTGGGGCCAACGTCCTGACTTTC	CASTRESGANVLTF
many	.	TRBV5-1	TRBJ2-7	TGCGCCAGCAGCTTGGACCAGGGCAACGAGCAGTACTTC	CASSLDQGNEQYF
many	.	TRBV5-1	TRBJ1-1	TGCGCCAGCAGCTTACCACCCCTTGGACAAGGGCTGAACACTGAAGCTTTCTTT	CASSLPPLGQGLNTEAFF
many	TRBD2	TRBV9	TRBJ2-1	TGTGCCAGCAGCGTAGAGTGGAGCGGGAGGTCCAATGAGCAGTTCTTC	CASSVEWSGRSNEQFF
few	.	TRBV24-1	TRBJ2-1	TGTGCCACCAGTGCCCCTAGGTTCTTGGGGAACAATGAGCAGTTCTTC	CATSAPRFLGNNEQFF
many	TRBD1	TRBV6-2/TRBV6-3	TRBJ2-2	TGTGCCAGCAGTTTGACGGGACAGGGGTCCGGGGAGCTGTTTTTT	CASSLTGQGSGELFF
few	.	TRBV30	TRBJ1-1	TGTGCCTGGAGTGTTATCCCTACTGAAGCTTTCTTT	CAWSVIPTEAFF
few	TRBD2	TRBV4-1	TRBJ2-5	TGCGCCAGCAGCGAGGGACTAGCTATACAGACCCAGTACTTC	CASSEGLAIQTQYF
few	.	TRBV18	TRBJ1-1	TGTGCCAGCTCACGTCTGAAGATGAACACTGAAGCTTTCTTT	CASSRLKMNTEAFF
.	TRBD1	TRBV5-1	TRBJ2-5	TGCGCCAGCAGCCCCCCGACAGGGGGGAACCAAGAGACCCCGTACTTC	CASSPPTGGNQETPYF
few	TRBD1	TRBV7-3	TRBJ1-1	TGTGCCAGCAGCCTAGGACAGGGCCTTGAAGCTTTCTTT	CASSLGQGLEAFF
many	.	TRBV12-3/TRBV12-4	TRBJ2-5	TGTGCCAGCAGCCTCCACCCGGGGGCGGGGGAGACCCAGTACTTC	CASSLHPGAGETQYF
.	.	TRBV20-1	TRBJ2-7	TGCAGTGCTAGGTGGGGCCAGGGGCTACCTTACGAGCAGTACTTC	CSARWGQGLPYEQYF
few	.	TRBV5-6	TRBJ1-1	TGTGCCAGCAGTTCTACAGGGGAAGCTTTCTTT	CASSSTGEAFF
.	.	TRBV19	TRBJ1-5	TGTGCCAGCCGGGACCTCTACAAGGCTCGTCAGCCCCAGCATTTT	CASRDLYKARQPQHF
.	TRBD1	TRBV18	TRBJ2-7	TGTGCCAGCTCACCCACGACAGGGATGGACGAGCAGTACTTC	CASSPTTGMDEQYF
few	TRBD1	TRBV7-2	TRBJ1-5	TGTGCCAGCAGCTCGAGTTACAAGTTACAGGGGGCAAGCAATCAGCCCCAGCATTTT	CASSSSYKLQGASNQPQHF
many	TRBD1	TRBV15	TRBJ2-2	TGTGCCACCAGCAGAGATCATCTGGACAGGGGTTCTACCGGGGAGCTGTTTTTT	CATSRDHLDRGSTGELFF
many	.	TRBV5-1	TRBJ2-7	TGCGCCAGCAGCTCCGGGACACCCTACGAGCAGTACTTC	CASSSGTPYEQYF
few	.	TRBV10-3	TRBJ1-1	TGTGCCATCAGTCAAGTGGAGGGGGGGAGCACTGAAGCTTTCTTT	CAISQVEGGSTEAFF
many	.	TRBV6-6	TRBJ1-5	TGTGCCAGCAGCTCCGAGCAGGGAGGACATCAGCCCCAGCATTTT	CASSSEQGGHQPQHF
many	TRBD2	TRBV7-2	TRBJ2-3	TGTGCCAGCAGCCAGCGGGAGAGCACAGATACGCAGTATTTT	CASSQRESTDTQYF
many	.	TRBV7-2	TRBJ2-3	TGTGCCAGCAGCCCAGATTTGAACAGGGAAGAGTATTTT	CASSPDLNREEYF
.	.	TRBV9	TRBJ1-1	TGTGCCAGCAGCAGTCGGACTGGCACTGAAGCTTTCTTT	CASSSRTGTEAFF
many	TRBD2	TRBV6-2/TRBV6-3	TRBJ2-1	TGTGCCACACATAAAGCGGGAGGGGCTGAGCAGTTCTTC	CATHKAGGAEQFF
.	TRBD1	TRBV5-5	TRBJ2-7	TGTGCCAGCAGCGTCCATAGGGGGCCCTCCTACGAGCAGTACTTC	CASSVHRGPSYEQYF
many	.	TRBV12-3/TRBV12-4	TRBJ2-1	TGTGCCAGCAGGGAACGTTACAATGAGCAGTTCTTC	CASRERYNEQFF
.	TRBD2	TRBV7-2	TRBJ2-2	TGTGCCAGCAGCAAGAGTAGCGGGAGGGCCGGCTCCGGGGAGCTGTTTTTT	CASSKSSGRAGSGELFF
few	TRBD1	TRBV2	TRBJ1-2	TGTGCCAGCAGACTTGGGACAGCCGGCTACACCTTC	CASRLGTAGYTF
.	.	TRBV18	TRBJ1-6	TGTGCCAGCTCACCACAGTTCTCCTATAATTCACCCCTCCACTTT	CASSPQFSYNSPLHF
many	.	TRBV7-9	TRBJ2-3	TGTGCCAGCAGCCCTCGTACGGCAGATACGCAGTATTTT	CASSPRTADTQYF
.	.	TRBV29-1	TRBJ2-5	TGCAGCGCCTTGACTAGGAGCGGGACCCAGTACTTC	CSALTRSGTQYF
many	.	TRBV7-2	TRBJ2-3	TGTGCCAGCAGCCAGGGGCGAGGACAAACAGATACGCAGTATTTT	CASSQGRGQTDTQYF
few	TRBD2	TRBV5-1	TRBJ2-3	TGCGCCAGCAGCTTGGCGATTAGCGGGAGCACAGATACGCAGTATTTT	CASSLAISGSTDTQYF
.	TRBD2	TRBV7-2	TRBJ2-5	TGTGCCAGCAGCTTAGCAGGACTAGACAAAGAGACCCAGTACTTC	CASSLAGLDKETQYF
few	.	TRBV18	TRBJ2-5	TGTGCCAGCTCACTGCGGGAAGGAGAGACCCAGTACTTC	CASSLREGETQYF
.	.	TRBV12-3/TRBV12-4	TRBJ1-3	TGTGCCAGCAGTTTAGGGCGGCAATTCTCTGGAAACACCATATATTTT	CASSLGRQFSGNTIYF
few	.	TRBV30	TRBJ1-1	TGTGCCTGGAGTGTGGGCAAGACTGAAGCTTTCTTT	CAWSVGKTEAFF
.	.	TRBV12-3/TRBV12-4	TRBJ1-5	TGTGCCAGCAAGCCGGACACCGGTTTTGGGCCCCAGCATTTT	CASKPDTGFGPQHF